These 20 T cell receptor beta chains share one sample of origin, sequenced in a study of CD8 T cells in ankylosing spondylitis. TCRdb redid the calling of the 5' RACE reads with MiXCR, one entry per CDR3 protein. Of under 300,000 distinct CDR3 sequences in the sample, about 11% were seen once. Input material: blood, either unsorted or a sorted T cell fraction (not recorded which). The receptor source for this set is a male donor with ankylosing spondylitis or in good health (not recorded which).

This clonotype appeared many times. The chain has TRBV20-1 and TRBJ2-7; D not resolved. V shed 6 bases and J shed 5 bases, with 8 bases lying between them. The CDR3 contains 10 residues. Looked up from germline, CDR1 is DFQATT and CDR2 is SNEGSKA (reference sequence). Here the CDR3 DNA reads TGCAGTGCGGAAAGGGACGAGCAGTACTTC. It encodes CSAERDEQYF.

This clonotype was counted ten times or more. The genes are TRBV3-1 and TRBJ2-2; possibly TRBD2 for D (6 bases). Germline V gene data show CDR1 as LGHDT and CDR2 as YNNKEL (reference sequence). With 4 bases removed from V and 5 bases from J, the gap between germline ends came to 14 bases. The CDR3 runs to 15 residues. The CDR3, as DNA: TGTGCCAGCAGCCCCCAGGGAGGAGGGACCGGGGAGCTGTTTTTT. It yields the protein CASSPQGGGTGELFF. Full variable domain (remainder filled in from reference TRBV3-1 and TRBJ2-2): DTAVSQTPKYLVTQMGNDKSIKCEQNLGHDTMYWYKQDSKKFLKIMFSYNNKELIINETVPNRFSPKSPDKAHLNLHINSLELGDSAVYFCASSPQGGGTGELFFGEGSRLTVL.

On this clonotype itself: A read error may be the cause here, since a much bigger clone is one base away. The chain links TRBV20-1 to TRBJ1-2; D uncertain. The CDR3 covers 14 residues. The ends were cut back, 2 bases at V and 5 bases at J, with 15 bases in the middle. Germline V lookup: CDR1 DFQATT, CDR2 SNEGSKA (reference sequence). This CDR3 is CSARQVAGVYGYTF. The CDR3 region has the DNA TGCAGTGCTAGACAGGTGGCCGGGGTATATGGCTACACCTTC.

This clonotype was seen repeatedly, ten times or more. J is TRBJ2-5 and V is TRBV7-2; tentative D call: TRBD2 (5 bases). Germline V lookup: CDR1 SGHTA, CDR2 FQGNSA. V was shortened by 5 bases and J by 7 bases, with 11 bases between the two germline ends. There are 12 residues in the CDR3. The CDR3 sequence is CASSPIGGTQYF. The CDR3 DNA reads as TGTGCCAGCAGCCCGATCGGAGGGACCCAGTACTTC.

This clonotype was counted at least ten times. The rearrangement uses TRBV6-7 and TRBJ1-4; D gene ambiguous. TRBV6-7 is labeled an ORF, and its function is uncertain. The CDR3 length is 14 residues. V dropped 0 bases and J dropped 8 bases, with 10 bases sitting between them. CDR3 sequence (DNA): TGTGCCAGCAGTTACTCGGTGTCGGTAGAAAAACTGTTTTTT. Residues: CASSYSVSVEKLFF.

Many counts were recorded for this clonotype. The chain uses TRBV15 and TRBJ2-3; D may be TRBD1 or TRBD2 (5 bases each). CDR3 length: 15 residues. V was shortened by 0 bases and J by 5 bases, with 12 bases between the two germline ends. The germline gives CDR1 LNHNV, CDR2 YYDKDF (reference sequence). CDR3 bases: TGTGCCACCAGCAGAGATCAGGGAGTGAGAGATACGCAGTATTTT. This gives the protein CATSRDQGVRDTQYF.

Remarks on this clonotype: A much larger clone differs from this one at a single base, so this may be a read error. The chain combines TRBV20-1 with TRBJ1-2; unclear D gene. The V gene lost 8 bases and the J gene lost 2 bases, with 12 bases spanning the gap. CDR1 is DFQATT and CDR2 is SNEGSKA in the germline V gene (reference sequence). This CDR3 is 12 amino acids long. The CDR3 protein is CSTHTTNYGYTF. CDR3 sequence (DNA): TGCAGTACCCACACAACCAACTATGGCTACACCTTC.

The rearrangement uses TRBV11-2 and TRBJ2-6, with 10 bases that match TRBD2. CDR1 SGHAT and CDR2 FQNNGV come from the germline V gene. V lost 3 bases to trimming and J lost 1 base; unmatched junction nucleotides: 9. The CDR3 extends over 19 amino acids. The CDR3 loop reads CASSLWASGGASGANVLTF. DNA of the CDR3: TGTGCCAGCAGCTTGTGGGCTAGCGGGGGCGCATCTGGGGCCAACGTCCTGACTTTC. The complete variable domain, with remaining parts taken from reference TRBV11-2 and TRBJ2-6, reads EAGVAQSPRYKIIEKRQSVAFWCNPISGHATLYWYQQILGQGPKLLIQFQNNGVVDDSQLPKDRFSAERLKGVDSTLKIQPAKLEDSAVYLCASSLWASGGASGANVLTFGAGSRLTVL.

This clonotype was seen many times. CDR3 sequence reads: CASSGGPGITEAFF. CDR3 nucleotide sequence: TGTGCCAGCAGTGGGGGGCCGGGTATCACTGAAGCTTTCTTT. V and J are TRBV25-1 and TRBJ1-1; D might be TRBD1 (6 bases). V lost 4 bases and J 4 bases, leaving 13 bases between the germline ends. CDR3 length equals 14 residues. Germline values: CDR1 MGHDK, CDR2 SYGVNS.

This clonotype was seen repeatedly, ten times or more. The V and J genes are TRBV12-3 or TRBV12-4 and TRBJ2-2; 8 bases align to TRBD2. The CDR3 covers 15 residues. V shed 8 bases and J 6 bases; nucleotides not matched to a gene: 11. The CDR3 is CASARGLVFAGELFF. In DNA form, the CDR3 reads TGTGCCAGCGCTAGGGGACTAGTTTTCGCCGGGGAGCTGTTTTTT.

This clonotype has just a few counts. This chain uses TRBV14 with TRBJ1-6; 7 bases align to TRBD1. Trimming removed 6 bases from V and 7 bases from J; junction bases left unmatched: 3. The length of the CDR3 is 13 residues. Germline V CDR1 and CDR2: SGHDN, FVKESK. The CDR3 loop is CASSNRGNSPLHF. In nucleotides, the CDR3 is TGTGCCAGCAGTAACAGGGGAAATTCACCCCTCCACTTT. The variable domain in full, with the rest retrieved from reference TRBV14 and TRBJ1-6, is EAGVTQFPSHSVIEKGQTVTLRCDPISGHDNLYWYRRVMGKEIKFLLHFVKESKQDESGMPNNRFLAERTGGTYSTLKVQPAELEDSGVYFCASSNRGNSPLHFGNGTRLTVT.

There are many counts of this clonotype. The chain links TRBV21-1 to TRBJ1-6. TRBV21-1 is deemed a pseudogene. This CDR3 spans 16 amino acids. The DNA of the CDR3 is TGTGCCAGCAGCAAAGGAACCCGCTCCTATAATTCACCCCTCCACTTT. Amino acids: CASSKGTRSYNSPLHF.

This clonotype was recorded a few times. The chain joins TRBV30 to TRBJ1-5; TRBD1 might be the D (6 bases). Germline lookup yields CDR1 GTSNPN and CDR2 SVGIG (reference sequence). Trimming took 3 bases from V and 1 from J, leaving 16 bases between them. The CDR3 contains 16 residues. The DNA for the CDR3 is TGTGCCTGGAGCACCCGGGGGGGCTTAAGCAATCAGCCCCAGCATTTT. Protein product: CAWSTRGGLSNQPQHF.

This clonotype was counted at least ten times. This chain uses TRBV5-1 with TRBJ2-4; a weak D match, TRBD2 (6 bases). The CDR3 has 17 amino acids. Trimming left V 4 bases short and J 0 bases short, with 17 bases between. Germline V CDR1 and CDR2: SGHRS, YFSETQ. CDR3 nucleotides: TGCGCCAGCAGCCCGAGTGACGGAGCGGGAGCCAAAAACATTCAGTACTTC. It yields the protein CASSPSDGAGAKNIQYF.

This clonotype showed up many times. The chain employs TRBV12-3 or TRBV12-4 and TRBJ2-3, with no clear D. This CDR3 is 13 amino acids long. Trimming took 3 bases from V and 1 from J, leaving 5 bases between them. The CDR3 region is CASSFQGTDTQYF. The CDR3 DNA is TGTGCCAGCAGTTTTCAAGGCACAGATACGCAGTATTTT.

This clonotype was picked up many times. The chain uses TRBV7-2 and TRBJ1-1, with no clear D. Trimming pared 1 base from V and 5 bases from J, leaving 11 bases between. Germline assignment: CDR1 SGHTA and CDR2 FQGNSA. This CDR3 comprises 14 residues. DNA of the CDR3: TGTGCCAGCAGCTTAGGCGGTGGGAAGACTGAAGCTTTCTTT. Protein product: CASSLGGGKTEAFF.

The table lists this clonotype with many counts. The chain has TRBV20-1 and TRBJ1-1; a possible D gene is TRBD1 (5 bases). The CDR3 totals 15 residues. Germline V gene lookup returns CDR1 DFQATT and CDR2 SNEGSKA (reference sequence). Trimming removed 1 base at V and 1 base at J, with 13 bases between. The CDR3 region has the DNA TGCAGTGCTAGAGTGGGGGGTCAGCAGAACACTGAAGCTTTCTTT. Amino acid sequence: CSARVGGQQNTEAFF.

This clonotype occurred many times. This chain links TRBV6-1 with TRBJ2-7; possible D gene TRBD1, 6 bases. The V end lost 5 bases, the J end lost 6 bases, and 23 bases lay between the germline ends. The germline V gene encodes CDR1 MNHNS and CDR2 SASEGT. The CDR3 is 16 amino acids. The CDR3 DNA is TGTGCCAGCAGTCGGGCGACAGGTGGCATACCTGTCGAGCAGTACTTC. Translation: CASSRATGGIPVEQYF.

This clonotype was detected once. A much larger clone sits a single nucleotide away, making a read error possible. The V gene is TRBV3-1, the J gene TRBJ2-1, with a tentative D call TRBD2 (6 bases). CDR1 is LGHDT and CDR2 is YNNKEL in the germline V gene (reference sequence). This CDR3 spans 18 amino acids. In DNA form, the CDR3 reads TGTGCCAGCTGCCAAGAAGAAAAGTTCGGGAGTTTGGACAATGAGCAGTTCTTC. It codes for CASCQEEKFGSLDNEQFF.

There are many counts of this clonotype. The chain recombines TRBV7-8 with TRBJ2-7; D uncertain. With 2 bases removed from V and 0 bases from J, the gap between germline ends came to 8 bases. The CDR3 length is 14 residues. Germline-derived CDR1 and CDR2 are SGHVS and FQNEAQ. CDR3 nucleotides: TGTGCCAGCAGCTTAAGCTCAGCCTCCTACGAGCAGTACTTC. Amino acids: CASSLSSASYEQYF.